The rows below give T cell receptor beta chains drawn from one sample of a study of prognosis after radiotherapy for stage I lung cancer. MiXCR was run by TCRdb on the multiplex PCR reads, yielding one entry per CDR3 protein. Altogether tens of thousands of distinct CDR3 sequences are present, around 40% being singletons, with the ten largest covering about 35%. The sample here was PBMCs, taken before or after stereotactic body radiation therapy (not recorded which). These receptors were obtained from a donor over 45 with non-small cell lung cancer. The CDR3 runs from the conserved cysteine through the conserved F or W. The D gene is left open where the match is weak. Expanded clones get a size class; other rows say once, few or many, or leave the size out.

D	J	size	V	CDR3	DNA
-	TRBJ2-2	-	TRBV20-1	CSTVASSNTGELFF	TGCAGTACCGTGGCCAGTTCGAACACCGGGGAGCTGTTTTTT
TRBD2	TRBJ2-1	medium-sized	TRBV12-3/TRBV12-4	CASSSLAGAFEQFF	TGTGCCAGCAGTTCACTAGCGGGAGCGTTTGAGCAGTTCTTC
-	TRBJ1-1	-	TRBV6-5	CASSSGGLTSEAFF	TGTGCCAGCAGTTCCGGGGGGCTTACTTCTGAAGCTTTCTTT
-	TRBJ2-7	-	TRBV11-3	CSSSAGLSYEQYF	TGTTCCAGCAGCGCAGGGTTATCCTACGAGCAGTACTTC
-	TRBJ2-3	many	TRBV19	CASSNLGRDTQYF	TGTGCCAGTAGTAATCTAGGTCGAGATACGCAGTATTTT
-	TRBJ1-5	-	TRBV6-1	CATMIDSFNQPQHF	TGTGCCACGATGATAGACAGTTTCAATCAGCCCCAGCATTTT
TRBD1	TRBJ1-2	many	TRBV27	CASSLAGQGNYGYTF	TGTGCCAGCAGTTTAGCGGGACAGGGTAACTATGGCTACACCTTC
TRBD2	TRBJ2-3	many	TRBV18	CASSPIAGGITDTQYF	TGTGCCAGCTCTCCTATAGCGGGAGGGATCACAGATACGCAGTATTTT
-	TRBJ1-2	many	TRBV18	CASSLRSLGYTF	TGTGCCAGCTCACTTAGGTCGCTAGGCTACACCTTC
-	TRBJ2-1	many	TRBV7-3	CASSLTGRPYNEQFF	TGTGCCAGCAGCTTAACGGGGCGACCCTACAATGAGCAGTTCTTC
TRBD2	TRBJ2-3	many	TRBV9	CASSPWRGLGGDTQYF	TGTGCCAGCAGCCCTTGGAGGGGACTAGGGGGGGATACGCAGTATTTT
-	TRBJ2-3	many	TRBV4-3	CASSQGVDSTDTQYF	TGCGCCAGCAGCCAAGGCGTGGACAGCACAGATACGCAGTATTTT
-	TRBJ2-1	many	TRBV7-2	CASSPFHNEQFF	TGTGCCAGCAGCCCCTTTCACAATGAGCAGTTCTTC
-	TRBJ1-2	-	TRBV28	CASSYNYGYTF	TGTGCCAGCAGCTACAACTATGGCTACACCTTC
TRBD1	TRBJ2-5	-	TRBV11-3	CASSPPVSGGSIGETQYF	TGTGCCAGCAGCCCACCGGTCTCAGGGGGCTCGATTGGTGAGACCCAGTACTTC
TRBD2	TRBJ2-7	once	TRBV5-1	CASSSGTRVAYEKYF	TGCGCCAGCAGCTCCGGGACTAGAGTTGCCTACGAGAAGTACTTC
TRBD1	TRBJ1-5	few	TRBV5-4	CASSSPGQGFLCQPQHF	TGTGCCAGCAGTTCGCCGGGACAGGGATTTTTATGTCAGCCCCAGCATTTT
-	TRBJ2-7	many	TRBV6-2/TRBV6-3	CASSYGVASYEQYF	TGTGCCAGCAGTTACGGGGTGGCGTCCTACGAGCAGTACTTC
-	TRBJ2-3	many	TRBV19	CASSTPWTVTSTDTQYF	TGTGCCAGTAGTACACCATGGACGGTAACTAGCACAGATACGCAGTATTTT
-	TRBJ1-6	medium-sized	TRBV6-1	CASRELAYYNSPLHF	TGTGCCAGCAGGGAGTTAGCGTATTATAATTCACCCCTCCACTTT
TRBD2	TRBJ2-7	few	TRBV28	CASSSPAGGPYEQYF	TGTGCCAGCAGTTCCCCAGCGGGAGGCCCCTACGAGCAGTACTTC
TRBD2	TRBJ2-3	-	TRBV2	CASSDSGRARTDTQYF	TGTGCCAGCAGTGACAGCGGGAGGGCCCGCACAGATACGCAGTATTTT
-	TRBJ1-2	-	TRBV28	CASISLGGYGYTF	TGTGCCAGCATCTCCTTGGGGGGCTATGGCTACACCTTC
-	TRBJ2-6	many	TRBV27	CASKRLAATFSGANVLTF	TGTGCCAGCAAGAGGTTGGCGGCAACTTTCTCTGGGGCCAACGTCCTGACTTTC
-	TRBJ2-7	-	TRBV6-1	CASNPQGRVSAYEQYF	TGTGCCAGCAATCCCCAGGGCAGGGTGAGTGCCTACGAGCAGTACTTC
-	TRBJ2-7	many	TRBV19	CASSIEGGMQQYF	TGTGCCAGTAGTATAGAGGGGGGAATGCAGCAGTACTTC
TRBD1	TRBJ1-1	medium-sized	TRBV2	CASSGQGAMNTEAFF	TGTGCCAGCAGTGGTCAGGGGGCGATGAACACTGAAGCTTTCTTT
TRBD2	TRBJ2-5	-	TRBV7-7	CASSLTSGPQETQYF	TGTGCTAGCAGCTTAACTAGCGGGCCCCAAGAGACCCAGTACTTC
-	TRBJ1-3	medium-sized	TRBV12-3/TRBV12-4	CASRVTGNTIYF	TGTGCCAGCAGGGTAACTGGAAACACCATATATTTT
TRBD1	TRBJ2-6	once	TRBV27	CASSTGQGFAGANVLTF	TGTGCCAGCAGTACCGGACAGGGTTTTGCTGGGGCCAACGTACTGACTTTC
-	TRBJ2-2	many	TRBV11-3	CASSLSRVGELFF	TGTGCCAGCAGCTTATCCAGGGTCGGGGAGCTGTTTTTT
-	TRBJ2-3	-	TRBV6-5	CASSYSAASTDTQYF	TGTGCCAGCAGTTACTCCGCGGCCTCCACAGATACGCAGTATTTT
-	TRBJ1-1	-	TRBV6-1	CASGQARGLRGTEAFF	TGTGCCAGCGGTCAGGCTCGGGGGCTCAGGGGAACTGAAGCTTTCTTT
-	TRBJ2-5	-	TRBV5-1	CASSLEDPYQETQYF	TGCGCCAGCAGCTTGGAAGACCCGTACCAAGAGACCCAGTACTTC
-	TRBJ2-2	many	TRBV5-1	CASRVFSDAGELFF	TGCGCCAGCAGGGTCTTTAGCGATGCCGGGGAGCTGTTTTTT
TRBD2	TRBJ2-5	many	TRBV28	CASSPAGGRQETQYF	TGTGCCAGCAGTCCCGCGGGGGGGCGCCAAGAGACCCAGTACTTC
-	TRBJ2-1	many	TRBV19	CASSMGVSYNEQFF	TGTGCCAGTAGTATGGGGGTCTCCTACAATGAGCAGTTCTTC
-	TRBJ2-1	once	TRBV3-1	CASSQEPIPEQFF	TGTGCCAGCAGCCAAGAGCCCATTCCTGAGCAGTTCTTC
-	TRBJ2-1	many	TRBV5-1	CASSLRAGQGNEQFF	TGCGCCAGCAGCTTGCGCGCAGGGCAAGGCAATGAGCAGTTCTTC
-	TRBJ2-7	many	TRBV30	CAWRRRGTYEQYF	TGTGCCTGGAGGCGGAGGGGAACCTACGAGCAGTACTTC
TRBD1	TRBJ1-2	-	TRBV7-2	CASSTGTGGRYGYTF	TGTGCCAGCAGCACCGGGACAGGGGGCCGGTATGGCTACACCTTC
-	TRBJ2-1	-	TRBV30	CAWSAGLVQFF	TGTGCCTGGAGTGCCGGGCTAGTTCAGTTCTTC
-	TRBJ2-1	-	TRBV11-3	CASSFGQGSDEQFF	TGTGCCAGCAGCTTTGGTCAGGGGTCCGATGAGCAGTTCTTC
TRBD2	TRBJ2-5	-	TRBV7-6	CASSFLAGGSGETQYF	TGTGCCAGCAGCTTCCTAGCGGGAGGGTCGGGAGAGACCCAGTACTTC
TRBD2	TRBJ2-3	many	TRBV4-1	CASSQEVAGAARIDTQYF	TGCGCCAGCAGCCAAGAGGTAGCGGGAGCTGCCCGGATAGATACGCAGTATTTT